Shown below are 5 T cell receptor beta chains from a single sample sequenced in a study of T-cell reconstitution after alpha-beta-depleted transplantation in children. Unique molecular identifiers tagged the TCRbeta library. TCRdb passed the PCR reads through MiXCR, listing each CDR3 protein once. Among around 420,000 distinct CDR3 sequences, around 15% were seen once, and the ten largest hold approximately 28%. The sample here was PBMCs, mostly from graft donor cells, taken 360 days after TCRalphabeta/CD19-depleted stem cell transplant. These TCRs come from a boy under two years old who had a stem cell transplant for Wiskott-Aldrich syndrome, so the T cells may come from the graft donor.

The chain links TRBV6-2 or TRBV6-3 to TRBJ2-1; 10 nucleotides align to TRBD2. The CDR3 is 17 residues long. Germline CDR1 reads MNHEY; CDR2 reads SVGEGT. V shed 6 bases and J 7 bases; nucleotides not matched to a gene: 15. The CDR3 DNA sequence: TGTGCCAGCAGCCATCCCCGAGCGGGAGGGATGAGGAATGAGCAGTTCTTC. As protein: CASSHPRAGGMRNEQFF.

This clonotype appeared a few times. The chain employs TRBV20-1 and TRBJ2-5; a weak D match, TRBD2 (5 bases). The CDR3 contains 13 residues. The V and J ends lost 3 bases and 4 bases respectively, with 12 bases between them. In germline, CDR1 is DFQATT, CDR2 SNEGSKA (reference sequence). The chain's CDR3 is CSARWSGGETQYF. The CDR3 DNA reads TGCAGTGCTAGGTGGTCCGGAGGAGAGACCCAGTACTTC.

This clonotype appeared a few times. CDR3 sequence: CASGLAGSTDTQYF. The CDR3 DNA sequence: TGTGCCAGCGGACTAGCGGGGAGCACAGATACGCAGTATTTT. The chain is built from TRBV25-1 and TRBJ2-3; 12 positions agree with TRBD2. J gave up 0 bases and V 8 bases, and 0 bases lay outside the gene matches. CDR3 length equals 14 residues. Germline V gene sequence: CDR1 MGHDK, CDR2 SYGVNS.

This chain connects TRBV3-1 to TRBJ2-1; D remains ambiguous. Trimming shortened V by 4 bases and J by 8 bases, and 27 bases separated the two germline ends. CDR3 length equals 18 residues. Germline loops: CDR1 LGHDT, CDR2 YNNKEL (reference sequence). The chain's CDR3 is CASSPTSVPDARGHEQFF. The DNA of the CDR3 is TGTGCCAGCAGCCCGACATCGGTCCCTGACGCGCGTGGCCATGAGCAGTTCTTC.

In DNA form, the CDR3 reads TGTGCCAGCAGTGAATATCGGTCCTCTTATGGCTACACCTTC. It yields the protein CASSEYRSSYGYTF. The chain couples TRBV2 to TRBJ1-2; D is unresolved. Germline CDR1 reads SNHLY; CDR2 reads FYNNEI. Trimming left V 2 bases short and J 5 bases short, with 12 bases between. This CDR3 comprises 14 residues.